Listed below are T cell receptor beta chains from one sample, sequenced in a study of blood T cell repertoires in COVID-19. Produced via immunoSEQ multiplex PCR; TCRdb's table is partial and in-frame only. The table includes fewer than 200,000 clones, approximately 84% detected once. Input material: peripheral blood. The receptor set was obtained from a middle-aged man who had recovered from COVID-19. CDR3s include the opening cysteine and the closing phenylalanine or tryptophan. The D gene is left open where the match is weak. A clone size is listed for some rows: how often the clone was seen (once, few, many), or a class if it is expanded.

>TRBV5-8|-|TRBJ2-7|-
CASSLDQAYEQYF
TGTGCCAGCAGCTTGGACCAGGCCTACGAGCAGTACTTC
>TRBV7-2|few|TRBJ1-5|TRBD1
CASSLGGQDDQPQHF
TGTGCCAGCAGCTTAGGGGGACAGGACGATCAGCCCCAGCATTTT
>TRBV21-1|-|TRBJ2-7|-
CASTFPYEQYF
TGTGCCAGCACCTTCCCCTACGAGCAGTACTTC
>TRBV10-2|-|TRBJ1-3|-
CASSERGDTIYF
TGCGCCAGCAGTGAAAGGGGTGACACCATATATTTT
>TRBV6-5|-|TRBJ1-4|-
CASSYSGATNEKLFF
TGTGCCAGCAGTTACTCAGGGGCAACTAATGAAAAACTGTTTTTT
>TRBV14|-|TRBJ2-1|TRBD2
CASSQIAGVGDEQFF
TGTGCCAGCAGCCAAATAGCGGGAGTCGGGGATGAGCAGTTCTTC
>TRBV9|-|TRBJ2-5|TRBD2
CASSVSGLAGFGGKTQYF
TGTGCCAGCAGCGTCTCGGGACTAGCGGGTTTTGGTGGAAAGACCCAGTACTTC
>TRBV24-1|few|TRBJ2-3|-
CATSDYWGEEGDTQYF
TGTGCCACCAGTGATTACTGGGGGGAGGAAGGAGATACGCAGTATTTT
>TRBV11-3|-|TRBJ1-1|TRBD1
CASSRDTGGAFF
TGTGCCAGCAGTAGGGACACAGGGGGAGCTTTCTTT
>TRBV19|-|TRBJ2-3|-
CASSHSTDTQYF
TGTGCCAGTAGCCATAGCACAGATACGCAGTATTTT
>TRBV10-3|-|TRBJ2-3|TRBD2
CAISDRGGRGDTQYF
TGTGCCATCAGTGATCGTGGCGGGAGAGGGGATACGCAGTATTTT
>TRBV3-1/TRBV3-2|-|TRBJ1-1|TRBD1
CASSQAGGVTEAFF
TGTGCCAGCAGCCAAGCAGGGGGTGTCACTGAAGCTTTCTTT
>TRBV7-8|-|TRBJ2-7|TRBD2
CASTRAGTTYEQYF
TGTGCCAGCACCCGAGCGGGGACTACCTACGAGCAGTACTTC
>TRBV12-3/TRBV12-4|-|TRBJ2-7|-
CASMTGDYEQYF
TGTGCCAGCATGACAGGTGACTACGAGCAGTACTTC
>TRBV5-1|-|TRBJ2-1|-
CASSSQGADPIYNEQFF
TGCGCCAGCAGCTCCCAGGGTGCGGACCCGATCTACAATGAGCAGTTCTTC
>TRBV5-3|-|TRBJ1-5|TRBD1
CARSTRQGSNQPQHF
TGTGCCAGAAGTACAAGACAGGGGAGTAATCAGCCCCAGCATTTT
>TRBV4-2|-|TRBJ2-7|-
CASSQNPGSEQYF
TGTGCCAGCAGCCAAAACCCGGGTTCCGAGCAGTACTTC
>TRBV12-5|-|TRBJ2-3|-
CASGLGLEGNTQYF
TGTGCTAGTGGTTTGGGACTAGAAGGAAATACGCAGTATTTT
>TRBV27|-|TRBJ1-1|-
CASSPGLVDTEAFF
TGTGCCAGCAGTCCGGGGTTGGTGGACACTGAAGCTTTCTTT
>TRBV30|-|TRBJ1-4|TRBD1
CARSKGAGNEKLFF
TGTGCCCGATCGAAGGGGGCTGGTAATGAAAAACTGTTTTTT
>TRBV30|-|TRBJ1-5|-
CAWSRLGGEEQPQHF
TGTGCCTGGAGTCGCCTCGGGGGGGAGGAGCAGCCCCAGCATTTT
>TRBV30|-|TRBJ1-6|-
CAWRGRPGDSPLHF
TGTGCCTGGAGAGGCAGGCCAGGCGATTCACCCCTCCACTTT
>TRBV5-5|-|TRBJ2-5|-
CASSLAAGVRETQYF
TGTGCCAGCAGCTTGGCCGCCGGGGTACGCGAGACCCAGTACTTC
>TRBV10-3|-|TRBJ1-3|-
CAISGGGSGNTIYF
TGTGCCATCAGCGGCGGGGGCTCTGGAAACACCATATATTTT
>TRBV6-5|-|TRBJ2-3|TRBD1
CASTFLGQEDTQYF
TGTGCCAGCACCTTCTTAGGACAGGAGGATACGCAGTATTTT
>TRBV4-3|-|TRBJ1-3|-
CASSQEAGPGNTIYF
TGCGCCAGCAGCCAAGAAGCAGGGCCTGGAAACACCATATATTTT
>TRBV13|few|TRBJ2-5|TRBD2
CASSQLAGADRETQYF
TGTGCCAGCAGCCAACTAGCGGGAGCCGATAGAGAGACCCAGTACTTC
>TRBV7-2|few|TRBJ2-2|-
CASSLRDTNTGELFF
TGTGCCAGCAGCTTAAGGGACACCAACACCGGGGAGCTGTTTTTT
>TRBV7-9|-|TRBJ2-5|-
CASSLQGRETQYF
TGTGCCAGCAGCTTACAGGGTAGGGAGACCCAGTACTTC
>TRBV7-9|-|TRBJ2-6|-
CASSLGAGAVSGANVLTF
TGTGCCAGCAGCTTGGGGGCAGGGGCCGTTTCTGGGGCCAACGTCCTGACTTTC
>TRBV15|-|TRBJ2-7|TRBD1
CATSRQTGAEQYF
TGTGCCACCAGCAGACAGACAGGGGCCGAGCAGTACTTC
>TRBV28|-|TRBJ2-1|-
CASSLDFSRWNEQFF
TGTGCCAGCAGTTTAGACTTCTCGAGATGGAATGAGCAGTTCTTC
>TRBV6-1|-|TRBJ2-7|-
CASSDGRPYEQYF
TGTGCCAGCAGTGACGGCAGGCCGTACGAGCAGTACTTC
>TRBV29-1|-|TRBJ2-6|-
CSVLAGGSGANVLTF
TGCAGCGTACTGGCAGGTGGATCTGGGGCCAACGTCCTGACTTTC
>TRBV4-2|-|TRBJ1-2|-
CASSQDSYGYTF
TGTGCCAGCAGCCAAGACAGCTATGGCTACACCTTC
>TRBV5-1|-|TRBJ2-4|-
CASSEELAKNIQYF
TGCGCCAGCAGCGAGGAACTAGCCAAAAACATTCAGTACTTC
>TRBV25-1|once|TRBJ2-1|-
CASSEWKADEQFF
TGTGCCAGCAGTGAATGGAAAGCGGATGAGCAGTTCTTC
>TRBV18|-|TRBJ2-7|TRBD2
CASSPDLAGGEQYF
TGTGCCAGCTCACCAGACCTAGCGGGAGGGGAGCAGTACTTC
>TRBV7-6|few|TRBJ2-7|TRBD2
CASSFLADTYEQYF
TGTGCCAGCAGCTTCCTAGCGGACACTTACGAGCAGTACTTC
>TRBV4-2|many|TRBJ2-1|TRBD2
CASSQDRTSGGPRNEQFF
TGTGCCAGCAGCCAAGATCGGACTAGCGGGGGGCCCCGCAATGAGCAGTTCTTC
>TRBV18|-|TRBJ2-3|-
CASSPWDSTQYF
TGTGCCAGCTCACCCTGGGACTCGACGCAGTATTTT
>TRBV24-1|-|TRBJ2-7|-
CATSDFSRTDLTLEQYF
TGTGCCACCAGTGATTTTTCGAGGACAGATCTTACGCTGGAGCAGTACTTC
>TRBV11-3|-|TRBJ2-1|-
CASSLILTGYNEQFF
TGTGCCAGCAGCTTAATCCTGACAGGATACAATGAGCAGTTCTTC
>TRBV6-2/TRBV6-3|-|TRBJ2-5|-
CASSFVTGIYQETQYF
TGTGCCAGCAGTTTCGTAACAGGGATATACCAAGAGACCCAGTACTTC
>TRBV7-9|-|TRBJ1-2|TRBD1
CASSSRTGAFGYTF
TGTGCCAGCAGCTCAAGGACAGGGGCGTTTGGCTACACCTTC
>TRBV7-2|once|TRBJ2-2|-
CASSFVGSTGELFF
TGTGCCAGCAGCTTTGTCGGTTCCACCGGGGAGCTGTTTTTT
>TRBV11-3|-|TRBJ2-2|TRBD1
CASERQGATGELFF
TGTGCCAGCGAAAGACAGGGCGCCACCGGGGAGCTGTTTTTT
>TRBV15|-|TRBJ2-6|-
CATSRDLAPSGANVLTF
TGTGCCACCAGCAGAGATTTAGCCCCCTCTGGGGCCAACGTCCTGACTTTC
>TRBV2|-|TRBJ2-7|-
CASSLNPAYEQYF
TGTGCCAGCAGTCTCAATCCGGCCTACGAGCAGTACTTC
>TRBV18|-|TRBJ2-1|TRBD1
CASSQGQGNEQFF
TGTGCCAGCTCACAGGGACAGGGCAATGAGCAGTTCTTC
>TRBV7-9|-|TRBJ1-2|TRBD1
CASSSGTGHYTF
TGTGCCAGCAGCTCAGGGACAGGGCACTACACCTTC
>TRBV11-2|-|TRBJ1-4|-
CASTEWGDPTNEKLFF
TGTGCCAGCACCGAGTGGGGGGATCCAACTAATGAAAAACTGTTTTTT
>TRBV28|few|TRBJ2-7|-
CASSRSGTYEQYF
TGTGCCAGCAGTAGATCGGGGACCTACGAGCAGTACTTC